This T cell receptor beta chain was sequenced during a study of chemoradiotherapy in HPV16-positive cancers. Findings and limits, study-wide: In HPV16-positive patients, HPV-responsive T-cell expansion tracked better recurrence-free survival.

Some clones are missing from TCRdb's copy, which holds only in-frame ones; the method was immunoSEQ multiplex PCR. The sample shows around 3,200 clones, around 94% of them seen only once. Points on this clone: What it recognizes is unknown.

The CDR3 has 14 amino acids. The V gene's germline CDR1 is SGHNT and CDR2 YYREEE (reference sequence). Losses at the gene ends were 6 bases for V and 2 bases for J; bases not matched to a gene: 7. The specimen was collected from a patient who underwent chemoradiotherapy. The rearrangement links TRBV5-4 to TRBJ1-2, with 7 positions matching TRBD1. This sequence originates from a human donor with HPV-associated anogenital cancer. CDR3 region: CASTGGQNNYGYTF. The CDR3 region has the DNA TGTGCCAGCACTGGGGGACAGAACAACTATGGCTACACCTTC.